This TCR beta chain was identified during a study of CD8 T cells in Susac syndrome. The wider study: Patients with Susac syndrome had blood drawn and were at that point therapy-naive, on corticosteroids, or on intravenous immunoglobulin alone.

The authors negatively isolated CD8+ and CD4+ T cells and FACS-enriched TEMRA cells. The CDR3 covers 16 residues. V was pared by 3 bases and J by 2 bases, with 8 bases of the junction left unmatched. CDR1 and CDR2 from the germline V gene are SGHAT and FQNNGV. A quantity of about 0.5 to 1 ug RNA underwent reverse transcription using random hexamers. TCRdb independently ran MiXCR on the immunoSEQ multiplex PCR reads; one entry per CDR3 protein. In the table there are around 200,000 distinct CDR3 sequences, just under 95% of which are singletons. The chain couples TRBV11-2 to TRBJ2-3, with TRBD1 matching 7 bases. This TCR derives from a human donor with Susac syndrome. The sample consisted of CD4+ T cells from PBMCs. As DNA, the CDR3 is TGTGCCAGCAGCTTCTCCCGACAGGGCTACACAGATACGCAGTATTTT. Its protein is CASSFSRQGYTDTQYF.